Listed here are 31 T cell receptor beta chains from one sample, sequenced in a study of blood T cell repertoires in COVID-19. The protocol was immunoSEQ multiplex PCR, while the TCRdb copy is restricted to in-frame clones and leaves out a portion. The sample includes some 270,000 clones, about 89% seen only once; the top ten take around 0.8%. The sample consisted of peripheral blood. The source of these receptors is a man aged 30 to 39 with acute or convalescent COVID-19.

This CDR3 reads CASSKVQAGAYNEQFF. The CDR3, as DNA: TGTGCCAGCAGCAAAGTTCAAGCGGGGGCCTACAATGAGCAGTTCTTC. V and J are TRBV21-1 and TRBJ2-1; TRBD2 was called by the table and not checked on the DNA. TRBV21-1 corresponds to a pseudogene. CDR3 size: 16 residues.

This sequence joins TRBV5-6 and TRBJ1-3, with D unresolved. V was trimmed by 1 base and J by 0 bases, leaving 5 bases between them. Germline CDR1 is SGHDT and CDR2 is YYEEEE. The CDR3 contains 14 residues. The CDR3 DNA sequence: TGTGCCAGCAGCTTGTACAACTCTGGAAACACCATATATTTT. Amino acid sequence: CASSLYNSGNTIYF.

The gene calls are TRBV29-1 and TRBJ1-1; D might be TRBD1 (5 bases). V lost 7 bases, J lost 0 bases, and 12 bases lay in between. The germline CDR1 and CDR2 sequences are SQVTM and ANQGSEA. The CDR3 sequence is 13 residues long. CDR3 nucleotides: TGCAGCGCCCAGACAGATTTGAACACTGAAGCTTTCTTT. It translates to CSAQTDLNTEAFF.

The V gene is TRBV6-6, the J gene TRBJ2-3; 8 positions agree with TRBD1. Germline CDR1 and CDR2: MNHNY and SVGAGI (reference sequence). V trimming: 7 bases; J trimming: 1 base; junction bases outside the gene matches: 7. This CDR3 has 15 amino acids. The CDR3 DNA reads TGTGCCAGCACCCAGGGACAGGCACGCACAGATACGCAGTATTTT. Protein product: CASTQGQARTDTQYF.

V is TRBV19 and J is TRBJ2-1, with 13 bases fitting TRBD2. CDR3 length: 14 residues. Germline CDR1 and CDR2: LNHDA and SQIVND (reference sequence). V shed 10 bases, J shed 9 bases, and the junction held 9 bases outside the gene matches. CDR3 in amino acids: CATGTSGTLGEQFF. In DNA form, the CDR3 reads TGTGCCACTGGGACTAGCGGGACCCTTGGTGAGCAGTTCTTC.

The J gene is TRBJ1-3, the V gene TRBV9; no definite D call. The CDR3 is 18 amino acids. Trimming left V 1 base short and J 0 bases short, with 17 bases between. Germline V lookup: CDR1 SGDLS, CDR2 YYNGEE. CDR3 sequence (DNA): TGTGCCAGCAGCGTAAAGTTGCCGACGACTACCTCTGGAAACACCATATATTTT. Translation gives CASSVKLPTTTSGNTIYF.

The genes are TRBV5-1 and TRBJ1-1, with 10 bases aligning to TRBD1. Germline CDR1 reads SGHRS; CDR2 reads YFSETQ. V shed 2 bases, J shed 8 bases, and the junction held 6 bases outside the gene matches. The CDR3 extends over 14 amino acids. As DNA, the CDR3 is TGCGCCAGCAGCTTACGGACAGGGGGTGGGGAAGCTTTCTTT. It encodes CASSLRTGGGEAFF.

The rearrangement uses TRBV7-2 and TRBJ2-3; TRBD2 agrees at 9 bases. CDR1 and CDR2 (germline): SGHTA, FQGNSA. Losses at the gene ends were 6 bases for V and 0 bases for J; bases not matched to a gene: 4. This CDR3 region has 15 residues. The DNA for the CDR3 is TGTGCCAGCAGAGCGGGAGGACCAAGCACAGATACGCAGTATTTT. Translating gives CASRAGGPSTDTQYF.

The J gene is TRBJ1-1, the V gene TRBV30, with 7 nucleotides matching TRBD1. Trimming took 5 bases from V and 0 from J; bases not matched to a gene: 9. Germline CDR1 GTSNPN, CDR2 SVGIG (reference sequence). CDR3 length: 15 residues. The CDR3 loop is CAWVRGQYMNTEAFF. The CDR3 DNA sequence: TGTGCCTGGGTCCGGGGACAGTACATGAACACTGAAGCTTTCTTT.

The chain joins TRBV4-2 to TRBJ1-1, with D perhaps matching TRBD1 (5 bases). With 1 base removed from V and 6 bases from J, the gap between germline ends came to 12 bases. The CDR3 runs to 14 residues. Germline assignment: CDR1 LGHNA and CDR2 YNFKEQ. CDR3 in DNA: TGTGCCAGCAGCCAAGGTGGCAGGGCCCCTGAAGCTTTCTTT. Translating gives CASSQGGRAPEAFF.

V usage is TRBV6-5 and J usage is TRBJ1-3, with a possible D match to TRBD1 (5 bases). The germline V gene encodes CDR1 MNHEY and CDR2 SVGAGI. With 4 bases removed from V and 4 bases from J, the gap between germline ends came to 11 bases. This CDR3 spans 14 amino acids. The CDR3 DNA follows: TGTGCCAGCAGTTCGCAGGGTTCAGGAAACACCATATATTTT. Its translation: CASSSQGSGNTIYF.

The chain links TRBV5-1 to TRBJ2-5, with 7 positions matching TRBD2. The V gene end was trimmed by 4 bases and the J gene end by 0 bases; junction bases not matched to a gene: 6. Germline V gives CDR1 SGHRS, CDR2 YFSETQ. CDR3 length: 15 residues. The CDR3 region is CASSPASGNQETQYF. The CDR3 DNA is TGCGCCAGCAGCCCCGCCAGCGGGAACCAAGAGACCCAGTACTTC. Together with reference TRBV5-1 and TRBJ2-5, the CDR3 gives the full variable domain: KAGVTQTPRYLIKTRGQQVTLSCSPISGHRSVSWYQQTPGQGLQFLFEYFSETQRNKGNFPGRFSGRQFSNSRSEMNVSTLELGDSALYLCASSPASGNQETQYFGPGTRLLVL.

This clone was detected a few times. The CDR3 nucleotides are TGCGCCAGCAGCCAGAGGCTGAGCTCCTACGAGCAGTACTTC. Amino acids: CASSQRLSSYEQYF. The genes are TRBV4-1 and TRBJ2-7; D unclear. Trimming took 3 bases from V and 0 from J, leaving 9 bases between them. Germline values: CDR1 MGHRA, CDR2 YSYEKL. The CDR3 runs to 14 residues.

The chain couples TRBV4-1 to TRBJ2-3, with 9 bases aligning to TRBD1. The CDR3 covers 14 residues. V shed 1 base and J 6 bases; nucleotides not matched to a gene: 2. Germline CDR1 is MGHRA and CDR2 is YSYEKL. As DNA, the CDR3 is TGCGCCAGCAGCCAAGGGGACAGGGTGGATACGCAGTATTTT. Protein sequence: CASSQGDRVDTQYF.

V gene TRBV5-1 combines with J gene TRBJ2-7; D is perhaps TRBD1 (6 bases). Looked up from germline, CDR1 is SGHRS and CDR2 is YFSETQ. Trimming pared 5 bases from V and 1 base from J, leaving 19 bases between. The CDR3 covers 16 residues. The DNA for the CDR3 is TGCGCCAGCAGTTCGACCGGACAGCCGGGGTCCTACGAGCAGTACTTC. This sequence encodes CASSSTGQPGSYEQYF.

This rearrangement joins TRBV18 to TRBJ2-7, with TRBD2 matching over 7 bases. CDR1 and CDR2 from the germline V gene are KGHSH and LQKENI. The CDR3 extends over 16 amino acids. V was pared by 2 bases and J by 6 bases, with 13 bases of the junction left unmatched. CDR3 protein: CASSPSVPRLAAEQYF. For the CDR3, the DNA is TGTGCCAGCTCACCATCGGTCCCCCGACTAGCAGCCGAGCAGTACTTC.

The V call is TRBV6-5, the J call TRBJ1-5, with 9 bases identical to TRBD1. J was trimmed by 9 bases and V by 0 bases; bases with no gene match: 6. CDR1 is MNHEY, CDR2 SVGAGI, per germline. CDR3 length equals 15 residues. CDR3 residues: CASSYSGTGMGPQHF. CDR3 coding DNA: TGTGCCAGCAGTTACTCAGGGACAGGGATGGGGCCCCAGCATTTT.

The chain recombines TRBV28 with TRBJ1-2; tentatively, D is TRBD1 (5 bases). Looked up from germline, CDR1 is MDHEN and CDR2 is SYDVKM. V was cut by 5 bases and J by 4 bases, with 11 bases left in between. The CDR3 spans 13 residues. CDR3 sequence reads: CASSPGGAYGYTF. The CDR3 DNA sequence: TGTGCCAGCAGTCCCGGTGGGGCCTATGGCTACACCTTC.

This sequence joins TRBV5-6 and TRBJ1-6, with TRBD1 identical over 7 bases. CDR1 and CDR2 from the germline V gene are SGHDT and YYEEEE. Losses at the gene ends were 5 bases for V and 10 bases for J; bases not matched to a gene: 9. The CDR3 totals 14 residues. CDR3 sequence (DNA): TGTGCCAGCAGTTCTTATACAGGGGAATCACCCCTCCACTTT. This codes for CASSSYTGESPLHF.

The chain recombines TRBV5-4 with TRBJ2-2; D gene unclear. Germline CDR1 reads SGHNT; CDR2 reads YYREEE (reference sequence). The CDR3 totals 12 residues. V lost 4 bases, J lost 5 bases, and 6 bases lay in between. CDR3: CASSQYTGELFF. CDR3 nucleotides: TGTGCCAGCAGCCAGTATACCGGGGAGCTGTTTTTT. Variable domain in full (rest from reference TRBV5-4 and TRBJ2-2): ETGVTQSPTHLIKTRGQQVTLRCSSQSGHNTVSWYQQALGQGPQFIFQYYREEENGRGNFPPRFSGLQFPNYSSELNVNALELDDSALYLCASSQYTGELFFGEGSRLTVL.

The rearrangement uses TRBV14 and TRBJ1-3; possibly TRBD1 for D (6 bases). Trimming stripped 6 bases from V and 4 bases from J, with 19 bases between. The CDR3 runs to 16 residues. From germline, CDR1 is SGHDN and CDR2 FVKESK. The CDR3 spells CASRRTGTLSGNTIYF. Written as DNA, the CDR3 is TGTGCCAGCAGACGCACAGGGACACTCAGCGGAAACACCATATATTTT.

The CDR3 DNA reads as TGTGCCTGGAGTAGCATTAGCGGGTTTGAGACCCAGTACTTC. Amino acids: CAWSSISGFETQYF. The V gene is TRBV30, the J gene TRBJ2-5; 7 bases align to TRBD2. V lost 2 bases and J lost 5; bases outside the gene matches: 8. Germline values: CDR1 GTSNPN, CDR2 SVGIG (reference sequence). The CDR3 has 14 amino acids.

This sequence joins TRBV3-1 (or the pseudogene TRBV3-2) and TRBJ1-4; D is perhaps TRBD1 (5 bases). The CDR3 contains 12 residues. V was trimmed by 3 bases and J by 8 bases, leaving 7 bases between them. CDR1 is LGHDT and CDR2 is YNNKEL in the germline V gene (reference sequence). The CDR3 here is CASSHGGEKLFF. In DNA, the CDR3 is TGTGCCAGCAGCCACGGGGGGGAAAAACTGTTTTTT.

V and J are TRBV11-3 and TRBJ2-1; 11 bases align to TRBD2. Trimming removed 4 bases from V and 7 bases from J; junction bases left unmatched: 6. CDR3 length: 15 amino acids. Germline loops: CDR1 SGHNT, CDR2 YENEEA. The CDR3 region has the DNA TGTGCCAGCAGCTCCGCCACTAGCGGGAGAAATGAGCAGTTCTTC. Translating it yields CASSSATSGRNEQFF.

The chain uses TRBV27 and TRBJ2-1; 8 nucleotides line up with TRBD2. The CDR3 contains 15 residues. V was clipped by 3 bases and J by 5 bases; unmatched bases: 6. Germline values: CDR1 MNHEY, CDR2 SMNVEV (reference sequence). The CDR3 is CASSFRLAFNNEQFF. In nucleotides, the CDR3 is TGTGCCAGCAGTTTCAGACTAGCGTTTAACAATGAGCAGTTCTTC.

The V and J genes are TRBV5-1 and TRBJ1-1; unclear D gene. Germline-derived CDR1 and CDR2 are SGHRS and YFSETQ. CDR3 length: 14 amino acids. Trimming pared 4 bases from V and 3 bases from J, leaving 13 bases between. CDR3 nucleotides: TGCGCCAGCAGCGGAGGCAGCTTGGACACTGAAGCTTTCTTT. Translating gives CASSGGSLDTEAFF.

V is TRBV2 and J is TRBJ2-7; D is undetermined. This CDR3 has 12 amino acids. Trimming pared 5 bases from V and 4 bases from J, leaving 9 bases between. Per germline, CDR1 SNHLY and CDR2 FYNNEI. The CDR3 loop is CASSTLNYEQYF. CDR3 nucleotides: TGTGCCAGCAGTACCCTAAATTACGAGCAGTACTTC.

V gene TRBV7-3 combines with J gene TRBJ2-5, with 7 bases that match TRBD2. This CDR3 region has 16 residues. Per the germline V gene, CDR1 is SGHTA and CDR2 is FQGTGA. V trimming: 2 bases; J trimming: 5 bases; junction bases outside the gene matches: 11. The CDR3 bases are TGTGCCAGCAGCTTAGGGGTTAGCGGGCCCCGGGAGACCCAGTACTTC. It encodes CASSLGVSGPRETQYF.

The V gene is TRBV19, the J gene TRBJ1-2; a possible D gene is TRBD1 (5 bases). Trimming cost V 5 bases and J 2 bases, with 18 bases left between them. Germline values: CDR1 LNHDA, CDR2 SQIVND (reference sequence). This CDR3 has 16 amino acids. CDR3 sequence reads: CASSSPGLRQNYGYTF. The CDR3 DNA reads TGTGCCAGTAGTTCTCCGGGCCTCAGACAGAACTATGGCTACACCTTC.

A remark on this clone: At one of its ends the junction is not consistent with the germline gene, which may arise from a read error. This chain connects TRBV7-7 to TRBJ2-7; TRBD2 aligns across 9 bases. CDR3 length equals 15 residues. Germline CDR1 and CDR2: SSHAT and FNYEAQ (reference sequence). CDR3 protein: CASSLGPSGNYEQYF. In nucleotides, the CDR3 is TGTGCTAGCAGCTTAGGCCCTAGCGGGAATTACGAGCAGTACTTC.

This rearrangement joins TRBV3-1 (or the pseudogene TRBV3-2) to TRBJ1-3; 7 bases line up with TRBD1. The CDR3 consists of 14 residues. The germline V gene encodes CDR1 LGHDT and CDR2 YNNKEL (reference sequence). V was pared by 4 bases and J by 8 bases, with 8 bases of the junction left unmatched. Here the CDR3 reads CASSRNDRVDTIYF. The CDR3 DNA follows: TGTGCCAGCAGCCGAAATGACAGGGTTGACACCATATATTTT.